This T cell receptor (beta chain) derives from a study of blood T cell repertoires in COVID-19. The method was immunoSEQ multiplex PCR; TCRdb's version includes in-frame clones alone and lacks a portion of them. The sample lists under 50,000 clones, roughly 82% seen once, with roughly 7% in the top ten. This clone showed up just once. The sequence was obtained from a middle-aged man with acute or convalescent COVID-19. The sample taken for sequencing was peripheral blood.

This CDR3 is CASSSGNTIYF. CDR3 sequence (DNA): TGTGCCAGCAGCTCGGGAAACACCATATATTTT. The J gene is TRBJ1-3, the V gene TRBV7-9; no firm D call. This CDR3 has 11 residues. The ends were cut back, 4 bases at V and 4 bases at J, with 2 bases in the middle. In germline, CDR1 is SEHNR, CDR2 FQNEAQ (reference sequence).